This section outlines one T cell receptor (beta chain) sequence together with its context. These data belong to a study of shared clonotypes between healthy human individuals. Some clones are missing from TCRdb's copy, which holds only in-frame ones; the method was immunoSEQ multiplex PCR. The sample yields around 600,000 clones, around 96% seen once. V dropped 0 bases and J dropped 4 bases, with 15 bases sitting between them. Germline V gene data show CDR1 as SGHDT and CDR2 as YYEEEE. This CDR3 is 16 amino acids long. Only CD45RO-negative cells positively selected for CCR7 counted as naive CD8 cells, so terminally differentiated effector memory CD45RA+ cells were excluded.

The clonotype originates from a woman aged 25 to 39 in good health. Sequenced input: naive CD8+ T cells sorted from blood. The V gene is TRBV5-6, the J gene TRBJ2-3; possibly TRBD2 for D (7 bases). CDR3 region: CASSLAARGGADTQYF. The CDR3 DNA reads as TGTGCCAGCAGCTTGGCGGCAAGGGGGGGCGCAGATACGCAGTATTTT.